These 4 T cell receptor beta chains were sequenced from one sample in a study of long-term antiretroviral therapy in people with HIV. Survey-level immunoSEQ v3.0 assays were run. Measured with immunoSEQ multiplex PCR; TCRdb has only the in-frame clones, and not every one. Among under 45,000 clones listed, roughly 87% were seen once. Sequencing used unsorted PBMCs, obtained 1 year after starting antiretroviral therapy. Receptors originate from a man aged 18-30 years with HIV.

The chain recombines TRBV11-2 with TRBJ2-7; D is unclear. The CDR3 totals 14 residues. V was pared by 1 base and J by 0 bases, with 7 bases between. CDR1 is SGHAT and CDR2 is FQNNGV in the germline V gene. The CDR3 is CASSLASISYEQYF. The CDR3 bases are TGTGCCAGCAGCTTAGCCTCCATCTCCTACGAGCAGTACTTC. Full variable domain (remainder filled in from reference TRBV11-2 and TRBJ2-7): EAGVAQSPRYKIIEKRQSVAFWCNPISGHATLYWYQQILGQGPKLLIQFQNNGVVDDSQLPKDRFSAERLKGVDSTLKIQPAKLEDSAVYLCASSLASISYEQYFGPGTRLTVT.

This clone was observed a handful of times. The J gene is TRBJ2-1, the V gene TRBV6-1, with TRBD1 identical over 7 bases. CDR1 and CDR2 from the germline V gene are MNHNS and SASEGT. The CDR3 consists of 15 residues. Germline trimming cut 3 bases from V and 5 bases from J; bases unmatched to any gene: 7. The CDR3 nucleotides read TGTGCCAGCAGTGATGACAGGGAAGTCGACAATGAGCAGTTCTTC. Translation gives CASSDDREVDNEQFF.

The rearrangement links TRBV7-6 to TRBJ2-7; possible D gene TRBD2, 6 bases. Per germline, CDR1 SGHVS and CDR2 FNYEAQ. V was cut by 5 bases and J by 3 bases, with 17 bases left in between. The CDR3 is made up of 15 amino acids. CDR3 nucleotides: TGTGCCAGCAGCCTTAATGGACTATTGGACTACGAGCAGTACTTC. The encoded protein is CASSLNGLLDYEQYF.

The genes are TRBV7-3 and TRBJ2-7; 8 nucleotides line up with TRBD1. CDR1 is SGHTA and CDR2 is FQGTGA in the germline V gene. This CDR3 is built from 13 residues. The V and J ends lost 3 bases and 9 bases, in that order; junction bases with no gene match: 7. DNA of the CDR3: TGTGCCAGCAGCTTTGACAGGGGTAAAAGGCAGTACTTC. This encodes CASSFDRGKRQYF.